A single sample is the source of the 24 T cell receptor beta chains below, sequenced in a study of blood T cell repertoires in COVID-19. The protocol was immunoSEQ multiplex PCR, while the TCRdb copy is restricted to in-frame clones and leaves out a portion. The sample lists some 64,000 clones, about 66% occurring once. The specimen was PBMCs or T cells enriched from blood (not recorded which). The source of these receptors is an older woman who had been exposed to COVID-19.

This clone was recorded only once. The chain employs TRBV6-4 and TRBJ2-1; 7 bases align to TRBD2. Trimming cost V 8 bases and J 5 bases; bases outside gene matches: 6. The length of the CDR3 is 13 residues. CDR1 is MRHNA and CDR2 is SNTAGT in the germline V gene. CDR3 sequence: CASGRDYHNEQFF. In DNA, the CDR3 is TGTGCCAGCGGGCGGGACTATCACAATGAGCAGTTCTTC.

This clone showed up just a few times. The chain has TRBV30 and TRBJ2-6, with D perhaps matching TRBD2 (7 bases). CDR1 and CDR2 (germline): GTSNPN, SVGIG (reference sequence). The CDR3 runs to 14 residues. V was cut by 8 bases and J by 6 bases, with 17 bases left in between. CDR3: CAGGGGLTANVLTF. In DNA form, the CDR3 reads TGTGCCGGAGGGGGAGGGCTTACGGCCAACGTCCTGACTTTC.

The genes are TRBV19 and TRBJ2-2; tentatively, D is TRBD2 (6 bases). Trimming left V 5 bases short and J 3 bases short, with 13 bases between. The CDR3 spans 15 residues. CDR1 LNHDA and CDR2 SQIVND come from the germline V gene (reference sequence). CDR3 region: CASSPGTPYTGELFF. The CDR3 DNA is TGTGCCAGTAGTCCTGGGACTCCTTACACCGGGGAGCTGTTTTTT.

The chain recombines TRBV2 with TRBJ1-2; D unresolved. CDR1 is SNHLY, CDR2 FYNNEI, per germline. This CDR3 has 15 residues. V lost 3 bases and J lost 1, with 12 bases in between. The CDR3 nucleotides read TGTGCCAGCAGTGACGCCAGATCCATTAACTATGGCTACACCTTC. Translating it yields CASSDARSINYGYTF.

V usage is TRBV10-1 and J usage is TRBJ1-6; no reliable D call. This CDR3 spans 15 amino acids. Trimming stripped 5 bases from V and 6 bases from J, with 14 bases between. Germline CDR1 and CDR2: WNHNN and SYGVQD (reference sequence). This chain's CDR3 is CASSKGRQVNSPLHF. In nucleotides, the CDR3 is TGCGCCAGCAGTAAAGGTCGACAAGTTAATTCACCCCTCCACTTT.

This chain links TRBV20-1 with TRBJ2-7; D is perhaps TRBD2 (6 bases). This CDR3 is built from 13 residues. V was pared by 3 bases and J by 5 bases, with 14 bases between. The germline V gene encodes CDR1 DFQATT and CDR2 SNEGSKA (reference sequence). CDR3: CSASRTNRDEQYF. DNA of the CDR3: TGCAGTGCTAGTAGGACTAATAGGGACGAGCAGTACTTC.

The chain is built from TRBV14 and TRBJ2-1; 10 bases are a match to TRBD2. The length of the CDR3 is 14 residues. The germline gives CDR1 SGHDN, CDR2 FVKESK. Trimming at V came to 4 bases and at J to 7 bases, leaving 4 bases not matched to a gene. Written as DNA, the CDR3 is TGTGCCAGCAGCCGTAGCGGGGGGAGGAATGAGCAGTTCTTC. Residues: CASSRSGGRNEQFF.

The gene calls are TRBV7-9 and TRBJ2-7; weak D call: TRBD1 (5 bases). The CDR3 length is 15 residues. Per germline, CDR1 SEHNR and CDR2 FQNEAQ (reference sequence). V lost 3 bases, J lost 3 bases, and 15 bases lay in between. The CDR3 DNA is TGTGCCAGCAGCTTGGGTACAGGTCCCAGCTACGAGCAGTACTTC. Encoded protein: CASSLGTGPSYEQYF.

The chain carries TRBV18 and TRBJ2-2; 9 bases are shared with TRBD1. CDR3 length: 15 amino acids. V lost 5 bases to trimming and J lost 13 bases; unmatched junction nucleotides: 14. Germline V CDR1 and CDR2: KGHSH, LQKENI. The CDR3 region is CASSGGTGRMVPLFF. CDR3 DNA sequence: TGTGCCAGCTCAGGCGGGACAGGGCGGATGGTCCCGCTGTTTTTT.

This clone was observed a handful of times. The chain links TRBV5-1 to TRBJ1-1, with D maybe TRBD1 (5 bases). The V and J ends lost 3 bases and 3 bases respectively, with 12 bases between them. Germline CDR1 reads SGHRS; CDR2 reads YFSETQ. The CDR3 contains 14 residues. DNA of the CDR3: TGCGCCAGCAGCTCGGGGGTTGGGTACACTGAAGCTTTCTTT. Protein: CASSSGVGYTEAFF.

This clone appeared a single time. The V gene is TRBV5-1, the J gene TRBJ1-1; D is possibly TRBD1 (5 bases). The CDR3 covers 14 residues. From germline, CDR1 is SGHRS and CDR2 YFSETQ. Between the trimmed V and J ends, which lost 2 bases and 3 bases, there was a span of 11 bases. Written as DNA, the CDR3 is TGCGCCAGCAGCTTCACAGGAGGGTACACTGAAGCTTTCTTT. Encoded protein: CASSFTGGYTEAFF.

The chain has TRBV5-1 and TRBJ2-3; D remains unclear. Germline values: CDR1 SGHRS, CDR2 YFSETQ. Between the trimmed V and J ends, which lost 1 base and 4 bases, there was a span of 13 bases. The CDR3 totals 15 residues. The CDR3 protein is CASSLIQSHSDTQYF. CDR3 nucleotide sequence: TGCGCCAGCAGCTTGATACAGTCTCACTCAGATACGCAGTATTTT.

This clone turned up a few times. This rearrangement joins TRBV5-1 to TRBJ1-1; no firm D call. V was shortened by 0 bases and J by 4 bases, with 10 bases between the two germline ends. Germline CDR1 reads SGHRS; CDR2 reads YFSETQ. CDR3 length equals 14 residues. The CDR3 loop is CASSLAGFGTEAFF. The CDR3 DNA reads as TGCGCCAGCAGCTTGGCCGGGTTCGGCACTGAAGCTTTCTTT. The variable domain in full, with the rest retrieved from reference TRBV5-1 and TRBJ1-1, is KAGVTQTPRYLIKTRGQQVTLSCSPISGHRSVSWYQQTPGQGLQFLFEYFSETQRNKGNFPGRFSGRQFSNSRSEMNVSTLELGDSALYLCASSLAGFGTEAFFGQGTRLTVV.

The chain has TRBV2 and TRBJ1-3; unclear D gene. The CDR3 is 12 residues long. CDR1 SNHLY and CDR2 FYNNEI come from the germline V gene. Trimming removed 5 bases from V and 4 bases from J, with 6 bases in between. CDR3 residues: CASSYSGNTIYF. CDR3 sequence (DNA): TGTGCCAGCAGTTACAGCGGAAACACCATATATTTT.

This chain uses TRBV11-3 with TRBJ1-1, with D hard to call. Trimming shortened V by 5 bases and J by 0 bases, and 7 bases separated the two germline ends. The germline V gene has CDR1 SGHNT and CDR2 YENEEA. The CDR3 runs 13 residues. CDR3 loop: CASSAIVNTEAFF. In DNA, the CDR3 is TGTGCCAGCAGCGCCATAGTGAACACTGAAGCTTTCTTT.

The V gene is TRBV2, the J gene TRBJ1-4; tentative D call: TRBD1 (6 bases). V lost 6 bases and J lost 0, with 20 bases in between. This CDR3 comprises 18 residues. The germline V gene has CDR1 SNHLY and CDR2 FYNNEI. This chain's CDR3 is CASRPKGQHTATNEKLFF. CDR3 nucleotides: TGTGCCAGCAGGCCAAAGGGACAACATACCGCAACTAATGAAAAACTGTTTTTT.

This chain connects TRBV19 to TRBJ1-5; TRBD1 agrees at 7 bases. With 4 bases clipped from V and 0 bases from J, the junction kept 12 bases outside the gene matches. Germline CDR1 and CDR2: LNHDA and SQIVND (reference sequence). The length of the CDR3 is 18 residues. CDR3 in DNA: TGTGCCAGTAGTACTGGACAGGTCACCATTTATAGCAATCAGCCCCAGCATTTT. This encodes CASSTGQVTIYSNQPQHF.

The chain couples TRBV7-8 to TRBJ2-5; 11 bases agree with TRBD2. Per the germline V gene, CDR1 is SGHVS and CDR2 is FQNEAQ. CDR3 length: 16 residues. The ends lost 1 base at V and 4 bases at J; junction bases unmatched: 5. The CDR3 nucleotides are TGTGCCAGCAGCTTAGGGGGTAGCGGGAGGGGAGAGACCCAGTACTTC. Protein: CASSLGGSGRGETQYF.

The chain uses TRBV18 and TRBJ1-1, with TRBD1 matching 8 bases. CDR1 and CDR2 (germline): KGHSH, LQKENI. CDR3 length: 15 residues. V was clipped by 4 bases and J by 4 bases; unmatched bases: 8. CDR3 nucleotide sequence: TGTGCCAGCTCACGGGCAGGGGGCGTTGGCACTGAAGCTTTCTTT. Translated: CASSRAGGVGTEAFF.

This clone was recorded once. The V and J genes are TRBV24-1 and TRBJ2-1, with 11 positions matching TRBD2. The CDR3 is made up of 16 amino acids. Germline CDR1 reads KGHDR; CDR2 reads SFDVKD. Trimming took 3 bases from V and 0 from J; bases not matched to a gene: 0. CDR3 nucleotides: TGTGCCACCAGTGATACTAGCGGGAGCTCCTACAATGAGCAGTTCTTC. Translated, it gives CATSDTSGSSYNEQFF.

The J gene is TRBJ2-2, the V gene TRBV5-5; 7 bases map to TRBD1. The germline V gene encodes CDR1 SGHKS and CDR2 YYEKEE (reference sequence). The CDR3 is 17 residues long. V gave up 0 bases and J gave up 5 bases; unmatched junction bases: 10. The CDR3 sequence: CASSLGTGVRWTGELFF. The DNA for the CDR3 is TGTGCCAGCAGCTTGGGAACAGGGGTTCGGTGGACCGGGGAGCTGTTTTTT.

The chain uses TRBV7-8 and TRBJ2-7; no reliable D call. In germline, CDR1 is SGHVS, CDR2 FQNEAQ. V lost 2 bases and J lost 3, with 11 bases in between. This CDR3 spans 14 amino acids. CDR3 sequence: CASSLNSIGYEQYF. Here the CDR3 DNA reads TGTGCCAGCAGCTTAAACAGTATAGGCTACGAGCAGTACTTC. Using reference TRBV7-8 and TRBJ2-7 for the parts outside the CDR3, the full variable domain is GAGVSQSPRYKVAKRGQDVALRCDPISGHVSLFWYQQALGQGPEFLTYFQNEAQLDKSGLPSDRFFAERPEGSVSTLKIQRTQQEDSAVYLCASSLNSIGYEQYFGPGTRLTVT.

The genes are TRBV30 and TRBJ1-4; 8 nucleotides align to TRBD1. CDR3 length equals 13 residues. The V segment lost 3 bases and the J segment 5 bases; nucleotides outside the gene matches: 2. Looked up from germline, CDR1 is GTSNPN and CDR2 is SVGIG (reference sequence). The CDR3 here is CAWSRDRNEKLFF. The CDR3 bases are TGTGCCTGGAGCCGGGACAGGAATGAAAAACTGTTTTTT.

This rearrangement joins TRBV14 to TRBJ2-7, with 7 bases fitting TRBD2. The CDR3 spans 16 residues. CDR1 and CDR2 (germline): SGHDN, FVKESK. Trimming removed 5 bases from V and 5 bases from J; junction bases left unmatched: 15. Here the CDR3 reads CASSIQTGGEGHEQYF. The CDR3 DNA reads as TGTGCCAGCAGCATACAAACGGGGGGAGAAGGCCACGAGCAGTACTTC.